These T cell receptor beta chains were read from a single sample in a study of blood T cell repertoires in COVID-19. Assay used: immunoSEQ multiplex PCR; TCRdb lists only in-frame clones, some missing. The sample holds around 310,000 clones, 89% seen once. Sequenced: PBMCs or T cells enriched from blood (not recorded which). These receptor sequences come from a woman in her thirties who had recovered from COVID-19. Both conserved end residues are part of each CDR3. Fields, in order: D gene, clone size, J gene, V gene, CDR3 protein, CDR3 DNA. D genes are given only for firm matches. Some rows mark clone size as missing; the rest say once, few, many or name a class of expanded clone.

TRBD1 | . | TRBJ1-5 | TRBV19 | CASSIRGQPGIGQPQHF | TGTGCCAGTAGTATAAGGGGGCAACCGGGGATCGGGCAGCCCCAGCATTTT
. | . | TRBJ2-3 | TRBV9 | CASSVVGGWTDTQYF | TGTGCCAGCAGCGTAGTAGGGGGATGGACAGATACGCAGTATTTT
. | . | TRBJ2-7 | TRBV30 | CAWSTGGDSYEQYF | TGTGCCTGGAGTACGGGCGGGGACTCCTACGAGCAGTACTTC
. | . | TRBJ2-3 | TRBV11-3 | CASSLVGGKQYF | TGTGCCAGCAGCTTAGTGGGCGGGAAGCAGTATTTT
. | hyperexpanded | TRBJ1-1 | TRBV28 | CASTLGVGTEAFF | TGTGCCAGCACCCTAGGGGTTGGCACTGAAGCTTTCTTT
TRBD1 | . | TRBJ1-2 | TRBV7-8 | CASSLIRDSYGYTF | TGTGCCAGCAGCTTGATCCGGGACAGCTATGGCTACACCTTC
. | . | TRBJ1-1 | TRBV18 | CASSPSGNTEAFF | TGTGCCAGCTCACCTTCAGGAAACACTGAAGCTTTCTTT
. | . | TRBJ1-6 | TRBV6-1 | CASSVIQTVPNSPLHF | TGTGCCAGCAGTGTGATCCAGACAGTGCCAAATTCACCCCTCCACTTT
TRBD2 | . | TRBJ2-3 | TRBV5-5 | CASSRDGRGTQYF | TGTGCCAGCAGCCGGGACGGGAGGGGTACGCAGTATTTT
TRBD2 | . | TRBJ2-7 | TRBV27 | CASSWTSGSGKYEQYF | TGTGCCAGCAGTTGGACTAGCGGGAGTGGAAAGTACGAGCAGTACTTC
. | . | TRBJ2-5 | TRBV28 | CASSAHREETQYF | TGTGCCAGCAGTGCCCACAGGGAGGAGACCCAGTACTTC
. | few | TRBJ2-7 | TRBV11-2 | CASSRVRRGSSYEQYF | TGTGCCAGCAGCCGAGTGAGGCGGGGAAGCTCCTACGAGCAGTACTTC
. | . | TRBJ1-3 | TRBV9 | CASSVARGSELGNTIYF | TGTGCCAGCAGCGTAGCGCGGGGGTCCGAACTTGGAAACACCATATATTTT
TRBD1 | . | TRBJ1-5 | TRBV4-3 | CASSQDYGGTGQPQHF | TGCGCCAGCAGCCAAGATTATGGGGGGACAGGTCAGCCCCAGCATTTT
. | . | TRBJ2-7 | TRBV6-5 | CASSYKGLPFYEQYF | TGTGCCAGCAGTTACAAGGGACTCCCCTTTTATGAGCAGTACTTC
. | . | TRBJ2-5 | TRBV20-1 | CSASWSSETQYF | TGCAGTGCTAGTTGGAGTTCGGAGACCCAGTACTTC
. | . | TRBJ2-3 | TRBV5-6 | CASSPDGQYTDTQYF | TGTGCCAGCAGCCCTGATGGACAGTACACAGATACGCAGTATTTT
. | . | TRBJ2-7 | TRBV2 | CASSNPRQGPYEQYF | TGTGCCAGCAGCAACCCCCGGCAGGGCCCCTACGAGCAGTACTTC
TRBD1 | once | TRBJ2-7 | TRBV11-2 | CASSFPRTGGDYEQYF | TGTGCCAGCAGCTTCCCTAGGACAGGGGGGGACTACGAGCAGTACTTC
TRBD1 | few | TRBJ1-5 | TRBV6-2/TRBV6-3 | CASSYAGTGDYSNQPQHF | TGTGCCAGCAGTTACGCCGGGACAGGGGACTATAGCAATCAGCCCCAGCATTTT
. | . | TRBJ1-1 | TRBV5-5 | CASSLVKNTEAFF | TGTGCCAGCAGCTTGGTAAAGAACACTGAAGCTTTCTTT
TRBD1 | once | TRBJ2-7 | TRBV7-2 | CASSPRDSGEQYF | TGTGCCAGCAGCCCCCGGGACAGTGGCGAGCAGTACTTC
. | . | TRBJ2-1 | TRBV29-1 | CSVEDRWSRTYNEQFF | TGCAGCGTTGAAGATCGCTGGAGTCGCACCTACAATGAGCAGTTCTTC
. | once | TRBJ1-2 | TRBV27 | CASSSITGVSGYTF | TGTGCCAGCAGTTCTATTACAGGTGTAAGTGGCTACACCTTC
TRBD1 | . | TRBJ2-1 | TRBV6-5 | CASSYPRQGYNEQFF | TGTGCCAGCAGTTACCCGAGACAGGGGTACAATGAGCAGTTCTTC
. | once | TRBJ2-2 | TRBV4-1 | CASSQLRLLNTGELFF | TGCGCCAGCAGCCAACTTAGACTACTGAACACCGGGGAGCTGTTTTTT
TRBD1 | . | TRBJ1-1 | TRBV18 | CASSPTEQGAIRNTEAFF | TGTGCCAGCTCACCCACGGAACAGGGGGCCATTCGCAACACTGAAGCTTTCTTT
. | . | TRBJ1-4 | TRBV18 | CASSPRQTNEKLFF | TGTGCCAGCTCACCCAGGCAAACAAATGAAAAACTGTTTTTT
TRBD1 | . | TRBJ2-7 | TRBV19 | CGLRRQGALHEQYF | TGTGGTTTAAGGCGGCAGGGGGCTCTCCACGAGCAGTACTTC
TRBD2 | . | TRBJ2-1 | TRBV14 | CASSRQSGILGNEQFF | TGTGCCAGCAGCCGCCAGAGCGGGATCCTTGGCAATGAGCAGTTCTTC
. | . | TRBJ1-6 | TRBV7-2 | CASSLATLPGQTLHF | TGTGCCAGCAGCTTAGCTACCCTACCAGGTCAAACCCTCCACTTT
. | . | TRBJ2-7 | TRBV21-1 | CASSTQTGRSSYEQYF | TGTGCCAGCAGCACCCAAACAGGTCGGAGCTCCTACGAGCAGTACTTC
TRBD1 | . | TRBJ1-1 | TRBV19 | CASNKHGPDRGRTEAFF | TGTGCCAGTAACAAACACGGCCCGGACAGGGGGAGGACTGAAGCTTTCTTT
TRBD2 | . | TRBJ2-3 | TRBV4-2 | CASSQDWASGTGSTDTQYF | TGTGCCAGCAGCCAAGATTGGGCTAGCGGGACTGGAAGCACAGATACGCAGTATTTT
. | . | TRBJ2-2 | TRBV6-6 | CASSYSVSSNTGELFF | TGTGCCAGCAGTTACTCGGTCAGTTCGAACACCGGGGAGCTGTTTTTT
. | . | TRBJ1-3 | TRBV5-1 | CASSFDTGNTIYF | TGCGCCAGCAGCTTTGACACGGGAAACACCATATATTTT
TRBD2 | . | TRBJ2-1 | TRBV14 | CASSPHEREHPYNEQFF | TGTGCCAGCAGCCCACATGAGCGGGAGCACCCCTACAATGAGCAGTTCTTC
TRBD2 | once | TRBJ2-1 | TRBV24-1 | CATSVGGVTSDEQFF | TGTGCCACCAGTGTCGGGGGGGTGACAAGCGATGAGCAGTTCTTC
TRBD1 | . | TRBJ1-1 | TRBV15 | CATSRDGTVNTEAFF | TGTGCCACCAGCAGAGATGGGACAGTGAACACTGAAGCTTTCTTT
. | . | TRBJ2-1 | TRBV10-3 | CAISQQGPLSYNEQFF | TGTGCCATCAGTCAACAGGGTCCCCTCTCCTACAATGAGCAGTTCTTC
TRBD2 | . | TRBJ2-7 | TRBV13 | CASSFLAGASYEQYF | TGTGCCAGCAGCTTCTTAGCGGGAGCCTCCTACGAGCAGTACTTC
. | . | TRBJ1-4 | TRBV3-1/TRBV3-2 | CASSQAPGLPEKLFF | TGTGCCAGCAGCCAAGCTCCAGGGCTCCCTGAAAAACTGTTTTTT
. | few | TRBJ1-2 | TRBV29-1 | CSGRGVDYGYTF | TGCAGCGGACGGGGGGTTGACTATGGCTACACCTTC
TRBD1 | . | TRBJ1-2 | TRBV6-5 | CASSGTGMGTYGYTF | TGTGCCAGCTCCGGGACAGGGATGGGGACCTATGGCTACACCTTC
TRBD1 | . | TRBJ2-3 | TRBV5-1 | CASRQGPSTDTQYF | TGCGCCAGTCGACAGGGCCCAAGCACAGATACGCAGTATTTT
. | few | TRBJ1-2 | TRBV6-4 | CASSDSTDSLSGYTF | TGTGCCAGCAGTGACTCGACGGACAGCCTCTCCGGCTACACCTTC
. | . | TRBJ2-5 | TRBV13 | CASSPPPSTISGETQYF | TGTGCCAGCAGCCCGCCACCTTCGACTATTTCGGGGGAGACCCAGTACTTC
TRBD2 | . | TRBJ2-3 | TRBV4-1 | CASRPGGLAGSTDTQYF | TGCGCCAGCAGACCCGGAGGACTAGCGGGGAGCACAGATACGCAGTATTTT